This record covers a single TCR beta chain. This record comes from a study of blood T cell repertoires in COVID-19. Study overall: From the United States, Italy and Spain came samples of acute and convalescent COVID-19. T cells, B-cell-depleted T cells, or PBMCs supplied cDNA or gDNA.

V shed 5 bases, J shed 0 bases, and the junction held 4 bases outside the gene matches. There are 15 residues in the CDR3. Germline loops: CDR1 MGHRA, CDR2 YSYEKL. Study processing details: Amplification from reference gene primers served as the basis for estimated nucleated cell counts. The assay was immunoSEQ multiplex PCR, and TCRdb's table has in-frame clones only and misses some. V and J calls and clone size are as listed in that table; D and trimming were resolved from the DNA. Of approximately 110,000 clones listed, under 90% are singletons. The clonotype comes from a woman aged 50 to 60 with acute or convalescent COVID-19. The chain links TRBV4-1 to TRBJ2-7, with 10 bases that match TRBD2. Sequenced sample: peripheral blood. The CDR3: CASSFSGGASYEQYF. CDR3 nucleotides: TGCGCCAGCAGCTTCAGCGGGGGGGCCTCCTACGAGCAGTACTTC.